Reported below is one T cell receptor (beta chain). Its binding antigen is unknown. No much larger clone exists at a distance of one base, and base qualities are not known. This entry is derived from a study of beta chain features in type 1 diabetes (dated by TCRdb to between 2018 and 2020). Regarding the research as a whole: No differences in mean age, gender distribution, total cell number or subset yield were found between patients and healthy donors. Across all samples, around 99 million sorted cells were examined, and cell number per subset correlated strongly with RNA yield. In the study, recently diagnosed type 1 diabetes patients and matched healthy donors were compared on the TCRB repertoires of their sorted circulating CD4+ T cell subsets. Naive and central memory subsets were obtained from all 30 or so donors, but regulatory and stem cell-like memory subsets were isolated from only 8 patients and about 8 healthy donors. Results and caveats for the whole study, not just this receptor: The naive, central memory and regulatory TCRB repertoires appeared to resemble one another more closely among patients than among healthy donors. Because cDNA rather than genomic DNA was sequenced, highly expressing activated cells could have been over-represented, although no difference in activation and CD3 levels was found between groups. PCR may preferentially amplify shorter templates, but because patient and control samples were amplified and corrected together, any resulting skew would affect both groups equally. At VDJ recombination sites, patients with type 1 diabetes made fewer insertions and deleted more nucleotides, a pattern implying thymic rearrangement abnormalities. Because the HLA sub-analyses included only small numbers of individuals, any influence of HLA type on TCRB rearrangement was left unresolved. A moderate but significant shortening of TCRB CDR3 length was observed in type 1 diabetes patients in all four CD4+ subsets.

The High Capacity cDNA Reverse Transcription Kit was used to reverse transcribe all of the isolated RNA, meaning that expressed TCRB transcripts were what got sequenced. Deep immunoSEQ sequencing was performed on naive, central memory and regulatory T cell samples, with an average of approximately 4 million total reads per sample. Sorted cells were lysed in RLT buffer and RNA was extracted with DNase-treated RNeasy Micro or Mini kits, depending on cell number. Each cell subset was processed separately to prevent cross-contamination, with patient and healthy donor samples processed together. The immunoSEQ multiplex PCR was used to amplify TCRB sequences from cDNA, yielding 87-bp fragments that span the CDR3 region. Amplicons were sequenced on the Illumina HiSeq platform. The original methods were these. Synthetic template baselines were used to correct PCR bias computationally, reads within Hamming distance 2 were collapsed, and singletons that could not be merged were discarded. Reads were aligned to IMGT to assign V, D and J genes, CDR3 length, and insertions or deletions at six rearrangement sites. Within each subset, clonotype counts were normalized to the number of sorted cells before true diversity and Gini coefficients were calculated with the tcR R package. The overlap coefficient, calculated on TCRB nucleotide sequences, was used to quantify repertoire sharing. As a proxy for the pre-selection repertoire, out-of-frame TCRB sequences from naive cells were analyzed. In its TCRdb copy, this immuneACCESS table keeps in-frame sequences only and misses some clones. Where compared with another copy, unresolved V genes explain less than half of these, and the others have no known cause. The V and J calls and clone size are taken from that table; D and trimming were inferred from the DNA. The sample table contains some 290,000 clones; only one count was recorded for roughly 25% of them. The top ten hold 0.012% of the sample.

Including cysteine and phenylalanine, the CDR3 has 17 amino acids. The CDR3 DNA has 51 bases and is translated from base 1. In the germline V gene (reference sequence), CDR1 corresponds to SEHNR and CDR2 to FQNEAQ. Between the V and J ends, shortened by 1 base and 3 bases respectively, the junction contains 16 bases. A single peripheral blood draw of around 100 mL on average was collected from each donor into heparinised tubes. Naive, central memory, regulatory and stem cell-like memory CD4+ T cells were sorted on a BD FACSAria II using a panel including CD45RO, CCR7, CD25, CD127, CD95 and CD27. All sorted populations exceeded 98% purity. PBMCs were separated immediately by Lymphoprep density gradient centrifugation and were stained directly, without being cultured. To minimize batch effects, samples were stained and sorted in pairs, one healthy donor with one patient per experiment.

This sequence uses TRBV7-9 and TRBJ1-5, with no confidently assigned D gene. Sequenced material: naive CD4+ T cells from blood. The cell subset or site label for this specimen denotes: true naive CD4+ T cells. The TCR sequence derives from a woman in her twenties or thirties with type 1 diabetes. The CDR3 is CASSLELDYLNNQPQHF. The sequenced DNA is TGTGCCAGCAGCTTAGAGTTGGACTACCTGAACAATCAGCCCCAGCATTTT.